A single sample is the source of the 3 T cell receptor beta chains below, sequenced in a study of blood T cell repertoires in COVID-19. TCRdb's table, derived via immunoSEQ multiplex PCR, lists solely in-frame clones and lacks some. The table has roughly 200,000 clones, about 81% seen once. The sequenced material came from peripheral blood. The receptors derive from a woman of 80 years or more with COVID-19, enrolled during active disease.

This clone was counted a few times. J is TRBJ1-1 and V is TRBV5-8, with TRBD1 identical over 7 bases. CDR1 and CDR2 from the germline V gene are SGHTS and YDEGEE. J was trimmed by 2 bases and V by 3 bases; bases with no gene match: 10. CDR3 length: 16 residues. The CDR3 coding sequence is TGTGCCAGCAGCTCTGGACAGGCCGCCCGCAACACTGAAGCTTTCTTT. It codes for CASSSGQAARNTEAFF. The variable domain in full, with the rest retrieved from reference TRBV5-8 and TRBJ1-1, is EAGVTQSPTHLIKTRGQQATLRCSPISGHTSVYWYQQALGLGLQFLLWYDEGEERNRGNFPPRFSGRQFPNYSSELNVNALELEDSALYLCASSSGQAARNTEAFFGQGTRLTVV.

The chain is built from TRBV3-1 (or the pseudogene TRBV3-2) and TRBJ2-7; TRBD2 aligns across 8 bases. The CDR3 is 15 residues long. Germline CDR1 reads LGHDT; CDR2 reads YNNKEL (reference sequence). V was pared by 5 bases and J by 2 bases, with 8 bases of the junction left unmatched. The CDR3 DNA is TGTGCCAGCAGCTGGGAAGCGGGAGATACCTACGAGCAGTACTTC. Its translation: CASSWEAGDTYEQYF.

The chain recombines TRBV5-4 with TRBJ2-1; the D gene is possibly TRBD2 (5 bases). V was trimmed by 1 base and J by 7 bases, leaving 9 bases between them. CDR1 and CDR2 from the germline V gene are SGHNT and YYREEE (reference sequence). The CDR3 has 13 residues. The DNA of the CDR3 is TGTGCCAGCAGCTTGAACACGGGAAATGAGCAGTTCTTC. It encodes CASSLNTGNEQFF.